This T cell receptor beta chain stems from a study of regulatory T cells in long-lasting Graves disease. Per the germline V gene, CDR1 is MDHEN and CDR2 is SYDVKM. This CDR3 spans 13 amino acids. The V end was cut by 5 bases, the J end by 6 bases, with 11 bases between. Arm-PCR of CDR3 regions with iRepertoire HTBI primers generated TCR beta libraries. One entry per CDR3 protein results from TCRdb running MiXCR on the multiplex PCR reads. Of around 460,000 distinct CDR3 sequences in the sample, around 15% were seen once. Time point meaning: newly diagnosed GD, antithyroid drugs for less than 3 months. Researchers made the TCR library from RNA that was extracted from PBMCs. A nine-milliliter sample of peripheral blood was drawn into EDTA tubes. This clonotype was seen many times. The sample was also reused in another study, on T cells in Graves' hyperthyroidism and ophthalmopathy. That report notes: TCR CDR3 underwent first-round RT-PCR with the HTBI primer set.

Source: peripheral blood mononuclear cells (PBMCs), taken at new diagnosis, from a patient treated with antithyroid drugs. This clonotype was obtained from a woman between 50 and 59 years old with Graves disease. This chain joins TRBV28 and TRBJ2-1; no firm D call. CDR3: CASSPTHRNEQFF. CDR3 coding DNA: TGTGCCAGCAGTCCGACCCATCGCAATGAGCAGTTCTTC.